This TCR beta chain was sequenced in a study of graft-versus-host responses after intestinal transplantation. Findings and caveats of the study: GvH clones occurred in recipient marrow; some first appeared in ileum or blood.

The data were produced by immunoSEQ multiplex PCR, yet TCRdb's version contains in-frame clones alone and is incomplete. The sample yields 98,000 or so clones, more than 75% seen once. Deletions cut 3 bases from V and 4 bases from J, with 9 bases between. Germline values: CDR1 LNHDA, CDR2 SQIVND (reference sequence). CDR3 length: 14 residues. In the case of this clone: The antigen remains unidentified.

The genes are TRBV19 and TRBJ2-2; tentative D call: TRBD2 (6 bases). This receptor was identified in a human donor who received an intestinal transplant. This sample comprised unstimulated CD4+ T cells sorted from spleen or lymph node cells, obtained before intestinal transplant. The CDR3: CASSIHGGTGELFF. The CDR3 DNA follows: TGTGCCAGTAGTATCCACGGGGGCACCGGGGAGCTGTTTTTT. The full variable domain, with the rest looked up from reference TRBV19 and TRBJ2-2, is DGGITQSPKYLFRKEGQNVTLSCEQNLNHDAMYWYRQDPGQGLRLIYYSQIVNDFQKGDIAEGYSVSREKKESFPLTVTSAQKNPTAFYLCASSIHGGTGELFFGEGSRLTVL.